One and the same sample provided the 12 T cell receptor beta chains below, sequenced in a study of cytomegalovirus exposure and HLA in healthy donors. A multiplex PCR was run with 60 Vbeta primers and 13 Jbeta primers. Measured with immunoSEQ multiplex PCR; TCRdb has only the in-frame clones, and not every one. The top ten clones hold about 1.2% of a sample with approximately 92,000 clones, 65% to 85% of them seen once. Sequenced material: PBMCs. The receptors come from a girl aged 2-10 years in good health and CMV-seropositive.

The V gene is TRBV4-2, the J gene TRBJ2-7; D may be TRBD1 (5 bases). CDR1 LGHNA and CDR2 YNFKEQ come from the germline V gene. The V end lost 4 bases, the J end lost 0 bases, and 19 bases lay between the germline ends. This CDR3 spans 17 amino acids. CDR3: CASSPAETPRASYEQYF. For the CDR3, the DNA is TGTGCCAGCAGCCCAGCAGAGACTCCCAGGGCCTCCTACGAGCAGTACTTC.

This clone was counted a few times. The V gene is TRBV7-9, the J gene TRBJ1-1, with TRBD1 as a possible D gene (5 bases). The CDR3 covers 14 residues. The V gene's germline CDR1 is SEHNR and CDR2 FQNEAQ (reference sequence). Trimming pared 5 bases from V and 4 bases from J, leaving 14 bases between. The CDR3 here is CASSMRRGFTEAFF. CDR3 nucleotide sequence: TGTGCCAGCAGCATGCGTCGGGGGTTCACTGAAGCTTTCTTT. The whole variable domain, filled in from reference TRBV7-9 and TRBJ1-1, reads DTGVSQNPRHKITKRGQNVTFRCDPISEHNRLYWYRQTLGQGPEFLTYFQNEAQLEKSRLLSDRFSAERPKGSFSTLEIQRTEQGDSAMYLCASSMRRGFTEAFFGQGTRLTVV.

The genes are TRBV6-5 and TRBJ2-1, with TRBD2 matching over 12 bases. CDR1 MNHEY and CDR2 SVGAGI come from the germline V gene. The CDR3 totals 14 residues. J was trimmed by 6 bases and V by 6 bases; bases with no gene match: 3. The CDR3 DNA is TGTGCCAGCAGCAGACTAGCGGGAGTCAATGAGCAGTTCTTC. It translates to CASSRLAGVNEQFF.

This clone was observed a single time. The chain recombines TRBV5-1 with TRBJ1-1, with a possible D match to TRBD1 (6 bases). CDR1 and CDR2 from the germline V gene are SGHRS and YFSETQ. There are 15 residues in the CDR3. The germline V and J ends were trimmed by 4 bases and 2 bases, with 15 bases remaining between them. The CDR3 coding sequence is TGCGCCAGCAGCGTAAACAGGGTCGGAAACACTGAAGCTTTCTTT. Translating it yields CASSVNRVGNTEAFF.

The genes are TRBV2 and TRBJ1-5; TRBD1 might be the D (5 bases). The CDR3 runs 13 residues. CDR1 is SNHLY, CDR2 FYNNEI, per germline. Deletions cut 6 bases from V and 6 bases from J, with 12 bases between. CDR3: CASRGQGRQPQHF. The CDR3 DNA is TGTGCCAGCAGGGGGCAGGGCCGTCAGCCCCAGCATTTT.

This rearrangement joins TRBV27 to TRBJ1-1; D is possibly TRBD1 (6 bases). V lost 6 bases and J lost 4, with 15 bases in between. Germline CDR1 reads MNHEY; CDR2 reads SMNVEV (reference sequence). This CDR3 is 14 amino acids long. This chain's CDR3 is CASRLQGGSTEAFF. As DNA, the CDR3 is TGTGCCAGCAGACTACAGGGCGGGAGCACTGAAGCTTTCTTT.

CDR3 loop: CASSYERESSTDTQYF. Here the CDR3 DNA reads TGCGCCAGCAGCTATGAGCGGGAGAGCAGCACAGATACGCAGTATTTT. The chain joins TRBV4-1 to TRBJ2-3; 8 bases align to TRBD2. V lost 5 bases, J lost 0 bases, and 7 bases stayed unmatched. Germline V gene data show CDR1 as MGHRA and CDR2 as YSYEKL. The CDR3 is 16 amino acids.

The chain carries TRBV5-1 and TRBJ2-5; 9 nucleotides agree with TRBD1. The CDR3 consists of 18 residues. CDR1 and CDR2 from the germline V gene are SGHRS and YFSETQ. Unmatched junction bases numbered 10, after V lost 0 bases and J lost 1 base. CDR3 coding DNA: TGCGCCAGCAGCTTGGGGATTGGGCCGGGACAGGGCCAAGAGACCCAGTACTTC. This encodes CASSLGIGPGQGQETQYF.

This clone showed up just once. The chain has TRBV6-5 and TRBJ1-2; TRBD1 might be the D (6 bases). This CDR3 contains 12 residues. The germline CDR1 and CDR2 sequences are MNHEY and SVGAGI. The ends were cut back, 8 bases at V and 1 base at J, with 8 bases in the middle. CDR3 loop: CASGQINYGYTF. The CDR3, as DNA: TGTGCCAGCGGACAGATTAACTATGGCTACACCTTC.

The chain recombines TRBV5-4 with TRBJ2-6, with TRBD1 as a possible D gene (5 bases). V lost 4 bases and J 1 base, leaving 15 bases between the germline ends. Germline lookup yields CDR1 SGHNT and CDR2 YYREEE (reference sequence). The CDR3 is 17 residues long. CDR3 DNA: TGTGCCAGCAGCGGGCAGGGTGTAGATTCTGGGGCCAACGTCCTGACTTTC. Protein: CASSGQGVDSGANVLTF. The full variable domain, rest sourced from reference TRBV5-4 and TRBJ2-6, is ETGVTQSPTHLIKTRGQQVTLRCSSQSGHNTVSWYQQALGQGPQFIFQYYREEENGRGNFPPRFSGLQFPNYSSELNVNALELDDSALYLCASSGQGVDSGANVLTFGAGSRLTVL.

Here the CDR3 DNA reads TGTGCCAGCAGCTTGCAGGGTGAAAAACTGTTTTTT. This codes for CASSLQGEKLFF. This chain connects TRBV5-5 to TRBJ1-4, with D possibly TRBD1 on 5 matching bases. CDR1 and CDR2 (germline): SGHKS, YYEKEE (reference sequence). CDR3 size: 12 residues. V shed 1 base and J shed 7 bases, with 5 bases lying between them.

The chain has TRBV9 and TRBJ2-1; 10 nucleotides match TRBD2. The CDR3 is 15 residues long. The germline CDR1 and CDR2 sequences are SGDLS and YYNGEE. Trimming removed 3 bases from V and 0 bases from J; junction bases left unmatched: 0. The CDR3 nucleotides read TGTGCCAGCAGCGCTAGCGGGAGCTCCTACAATGAGCAGTTCTTC. Its protein is CASSASGSSYNEQFF.